These 3 T cell receptor beta chains originate from one sample sequenced in a study of response to subunit inactivated influenza vaccine. From the RT-PCR reads, TCRdb called clonotypes with MiXCR, one entry per CDR3 protein. The profile shows 710,000 or so distinct CDR3 sequences, around a sixth of them singletons. The source was PBMCs from blood, collected approximately 12 days after vaccination. These receptor sequences come from a man aged 50-60 years who received an inactivated influenza vaccine.

The rearrangement links TRBV3-1 to TRBJ2-7, with D perhaps assigned TRBD1 or TRBD2 (5 bases each). V lost 1 base, J lost 6 bases, and 13 bases lay in between. The germline V gene has CDR1 LGHDT and CDR2 YNNKEL (reference sequence). The CDR3 runs to 14 residues. CDR3: CASSQGRRGREQYF. The DNA of the CDR3 is TGTGCCAGCAGCCAAGGTAGACGGGGCCGCGAGCAGTACTTC.

The sample holds a few counts of this clonotype. The junction differs from germline at one of its ends, possibly a read error. V usage is TRBV3-1 and J usage is TRBJ2-7; D unclear. CDR1 and CDR2 (germline): LGHDT, YNNKEL (reference sequence). This CDR3 has 14 residues. In DNA, the CDR3 is TGTGCCAGCAGTCAAGACCGGGTTTACGGCGAGCAGTACTTC. This translates into CASSQDRVYGEQYF.

This clonotype turned up a few times. The chain carries TRBV2 and TRBJ2-2; D unclear. Germline V gene sequence: CDR1 SNHLY, CDR2 FYNNEI. This CDR3 is 14 amino acids long. V lost 4 bases, J lost 4 bases, and 10 bases lay in between. CDR3 protein: CASSAYTSTGELFF. As DNA, the CDR3 is TGTGCCAGCAGTGCTTACACCTCCACCGGGGAGCTGTTTTTT.